The 29 T cell receptor beta chains below all came from one sample that was sequenced in a study of T-cell reconstitution after alpha-beta-depleted transplantation in children (dated by TCRdb to 2016 to 2017). Per the publication, the treatment or condition label means: allogeneic hematopoietic cell transplantation with graft depleted of TCRalphabeta T cells and CD19 B cells. The library was generated by PCR. The sequencer was an Illumina HiSeq 2500. TCR library preparation used molecular barcoding, with unique molecular identifiers applied to normalize quantification of the TCRbeta repertoire. TCRdb reran the public reads through fastp at Q25 and MiXCR, keeping productive beta chains. Identical CDR3 proteins give one entry, which carries the most common genes and DNA. The sample contains roughly 670,000 distinct CDR3 sequences, 10% to 15% of them found a single time. Of the sample, around 0.76% falls within the top ten clones.

Sequenced here: PBMCs, sampled before TCRalphabeta/CD19-depleted stem cell transplant. These receptors were obtained from a girl aged 2 to 10 with congenital amegakaryocytic thrombocytopenia, due to receive a stem cell transplant.

Ten or more counts support this clonotype. V is TRBV27 and J is TRBJ1-1, with unresolved D. Trimming took 8 bases from V and 7 from J, leaving 17 bases between them. The CDR3 loop spans 13 amino acids. Germline V gives CDR1 MNHEY, CDR2 SMNVEV (reference sequence). The CDR3 is CASSRSGTYEAFF. The CDR3 nucleotides read TGTGCCAGCTCTCGAAGCGGTACGTATGAAGCTTTCTTT.

V and J are TRBV14 and TRBJ2-1; no clear D gene. CDR3 size: 13 residues. In germline, CDR1 is SGHDN, CDR2 FVKESK. Trimming took 0 bases from V and 8 from J, leaving 8 bases between them. The CDR3 coding sequence is TGTGCCAGCAGCCAAGAAGGCCGGGATGAGCAGTTCTTC. Protein: CASSQEGRDEQFF.

This sequence joins TRBV5-5 and TRBJ2-3; D is perhaps TRBD1 (6 bases). CDR1 is SGHKS and CDR2 is YYEKEE in the germline V gene (reference sequence). The V end was cut by 4 bases, the J end by 5 bases, with 17 bases between. This CDR3 contains 15 residues. This chain's CDR3 is CASSVLRDTLDTQYF. In DNA form, the CDR3 reads TGTGCCAGCAGCGTTCTAAGGGACACCCTAGATACGCAGTATTTT. Together with reference TRBV5-5 and TRBJ2-3, the CDR3 gives the full variable domain: DAGVTQSPTHLIKTRGQQVTLRCSPISGHKSVSWYQQVLGQGPQFIFQYYEKEERGRGNFPDRFSARQFPNYSSELNVNALLLGDSALYLCASSVLRDTLDTQYFGPGTRLTVL.

The chain employs TRBV12-3 or TRBV12-4 and TRBJ2-1; D may be TRBD2 (6 bases). The CDR3 has 13 residues. V was cut by 6 bases and J by 6 bases, with 12 bases left in between. The CDR3 protein is CASRPPLANEQFF. DNA for the CDR3: TGTGCCAGCAGACCCCCACTAGCCAATGAGCAGTTCTTC.

The chain joins TRBV2 to TRBJ2-5; either TRBD1 or TRBD2 may supply D (5 bases each). V lost 5 bases, J lost 5 bases, and 12 bases lay in between. Germline V lookup: CDR1 SNHLY, CDR2 FYNNEI. The CDR3 is 13 amino acids. This CDR3 reads CASSPGTGETQYF. The DNA of the CDR3 is TGTGCCAGCAGTCCCGGGACGGGTGAGACCCAGTACTTC.

This clonotype was found many times. CDR3 region: CASSLAAGHQGNTIYF. The CDR3 nucleotides read TGCGCCAGCAGCTTGGCCGCGGGACACCAAGGAAACACCATATATTTT. The chain combines TRBV5-1 with TRBJ1-3; tentatively, D is TRBD1 (6 bases). V lost 0 bases, J lost 4 bases, and 14 bases lay in between. The CDR3 spans 16 residues. Germline CDR1 and CDR2: SGHRS and YFSETQ.

This clonotype was detected only a few times. The CDR3 loop is CASTSSPGQGIETQYF. In DNA, the CDR3 is TGTGCCAGCACCTCCTCCCCGGGACAGGGAATAGAGACCCAGTACTTC. This rearrangement joins TRBV7-9 to TRBJ2-5; TRBD1 matches 9 bases. Germline CDR1 is SEHNR and CDR2 is FQNEAQ (reference sequence). V shed 7 bases and J 4 bases; nucleotides not matched to a gene: 13. This CDR3 contains 16 residues.

This clonotype was detected many times. The chain uses TRBV29-1 and TRBJ2-3; perhaps TRBD1 as D (7 bases). The germline V and J ends were trimmed by 6 bases and 1 base, with 29 bases remaining between them. Germline V gene sequence: CDR1 SQVTM, CDR2 ANQGSEA. The CDR3 runs 19 residues. The CDR3 bases are TGCAGCGTGGCCGGGGGCAGGGGGACCTCAATGGTCGGCACAGATACGCAGTATTTT. Translation gives CSVAGGRGTSMVGTDTQYF.

In its sample, this clonotype was seen a few times. V usage is TRBV6-1 and J usage is TRBJ2-7; D gene ambiguous. This CDR3 spans 12 amino acids. CDR1 is MNHNS, CDR2 SASEGT, per germline. V was pared by 2 bases and J by 3 bases, with 5 bases between. CDR3 in DNA: TGTGCCAGCAGTGAAACCCACTACGAGCAGTACTTC. Translated, it gives CASSETHYEQYF.

Ten or more counts support this clonotype. The chain combines TRBV20-1 with TRBJ2-5; TRBD2 matches at 13 bases. CDR3 length: 16 amino acids. Germline-derived CDR1 and CDR2 are DFQATT and SNEGSKA (reference sequence). The junction had 6 bases not matched to a gene; V was cut back by 0 bases and J by 5 bases. The CDR3 sequence is CSARDPRLAGGETQYF. The CDR3 DNA reads TGCAGTGCTAGAGATCCTCGACTAGCGGGAGGCGAGACCCAGTACTTC.

At least ten counts were recorded for this clonotype. V and J are TRBV5-1 and TRBJ2-1; TRBD2 matches at 9 bases. CDR3 length: 16 residues. Germline V CDR1 and CDR2: SGHRS, YFSETQ. With 4 bases clipped from V and 0 bases from J, the junction kept 5 bases outside the gene matches. In nucleotides, the CDR3 is TGCGCCAGCAGCATCGATAGCGGGAGCTCCTACAATGAGCAGTTCTTC. It yields the protein CASSIDSGSSYNEQFF.

This clonotype was picked up a small number of times. The CDR3: CASSEPSAGAYLNTEAFF. In nucleotides, the CDR3 is TGCGCCAGCAGCGAACCGAGTGCAGGGGCGTACCTGAACACTGAAGCTTTCTTT. The chain is built from TRBV5-1 and TRBJ1-1, with D perhaps TRBD1 (6 bases). This CDR3 region has 18 residues. Trimming left V 4 bases short and J 0 bases short, with 22 bases between. The germline CDR1 and CDR2 sequences are SGHRS and YFSETQ.

This clonotype came up many times. This chain links TRBV5-1 with TRBJ2-1, with a tentative D call TRBD2 (6 bases). V dropped 3 bases and J dropped 12 bases, with 16 bases sitting between them. The CDR3 runs to 13 residues. Looked up from germline, CDR1 is SGHRS and CDR2 is YFSETQ. The CDR3 is CASSSPDRESQFF. The CDR3 nucleotides are TGCGCCAGCAGCTCTCCGGACCGGGAGTCGCAGTTCTTC.

Many counts were recorded for this clonotype. CDR3 DNA: TGTGCCAGCACCCCCGGGGGCATCCTCTCTGGAAACACCATATATTTT. Amino acids: CASTPGGILSGNTIYF. The chain recombines TRBV12-3 or TRBV12-4 with TRBJ1-3, with D perhaps matching TRBD1 (6 bases). The CDR3 has 16 amino acids. Trimming stripped 7 bases from V and 0 bases from J, with 16 bases between.

The rearrangement links TRBV20-1 to TRBJ1-2, with D hard to call. The length of the CDR3 is 13 residues. CDR1 is DFQATT, CDR2 SNEGSKA, per germline (reference sequence). V was trimmed by 3 bases and J by 8 bases, leaving 16 bases between them. CDR3 in DNA: TGCAGTGCTAGGCCAAGAGACGGGATCGGCTACACCTTC. Protein sequence: CSARPRDGIGYTF.

This clonotype was observed many times. This chain connects TRBV12-3 or TRBV12-4 to TRBJ2-1; weak D call: TRBD1 (6 bases). Trimming cost V 10 bases and J 3 bases, with 10 bases left between them. CDR3 length equals 12 residues. In DNA form, the CDR3 reads TGTGCCACCTACAGGGTCTACAATGAGCAGTTCTTC. It codes for CATYRVYNEQFF.

The chain links TRBV21-1 to TRBJ2-7. TRBV21-1 is a recognized pseudogene. The CDR3 has 13 amino acids. The CDR3 DNA reads as TGTGCCAGCAGCAAGAGCGAGGCCGACGAGCAGTACTTC. This translates into CASSKSEADEQYF.

Concerning this clonotype itself: A clone one base away is much larger, so this may be a read error. This chain uses TRBV20-1 with TRBJ2-7; D possibly corresponds to TRBD2 (6 bases). The V gene's germline CDR1 is DFQATT and CDR2 SNEGSKA (reference sequence). This CDR3 is built from 11 residues. DNA for the CDR3: TGCAGTGCTGCCGGGACTTACGCGCAGTACTTC. Amino acids: CSAAGTYAQYF.

This clonotype was counted at least ten times. The chain combines TRBV20-1 with TRBJ1-5, with D hard to call. Trimming removed 4 bases at V and 0 bases at J, with 13 bases between. Germline V gene lookup returns CDR1 DFQATT and CDR2 SNEGSKA (reference sequence). The CDR3 is made up of 15 amino acids. CDR3 region: CSAISQTPSNQPQHF. In DNA, the CDR3 is TGCAGTGCTATCTCCCAGACACCTAGCAATCAGCCCCAGCATTTT.

This clonotype was recorded at least ten times. The chain employs TRBV5-6 and TRBJ2-3; TRBD2 matches 7 bases. The germline gives CDR1 SGHDT, CDR2 YYEEEE. Trimming at V came to 0 bases and at J to 3 bases, leaving 7 bases not matched to a gene. The CDR3 is made up of 16 amino acids. The CDR3 DNA follows: TGTGCCAGCAGCTTGGTGGTAGCGGGCATAACAGATACGCAGTATTTT. Protein: CASSLVVAGITDTQYF.

This clonotype was observed a few times. CDR3 DNA: TGTGCCAGCAGCGATCAAGGACTAGCGGGAGAGTTTAATGAGCAGTTCTTC. Translation: CASSDQGLAGEFNEQFF. The chain uses TRBV9 and TRBJ2-1; 13 bases are a match to TRBD2. The germline CDR1 and CDR2 sequences are SGDLS and YYNGEE. J gave up 7 bases and V 3 bases, and 10 bases lay outside the gene matches. The CDR3 loop spans 17 amino acids. Full variable domain (remainder filled in from reference TRBV9 and TRBJ2-1): DSGVTQTPKHLITATGQRVTLRCSPRSGDLSVYWYQQSLDQGLQFLIQYYNGEERAKGNILERFSAQQFPDLHSELNLSSLELGDSALYFCASSDQGLAGEFNEQFFGPGTRLTVL.

This clonotype was counted many times. The rearrangement uses TRBV20-1 and TRBJ2-7, with 7 bases identical to TRBD2. Germline assignment: CDR1 DFQATT and CDR2 SNEGSKA (reference sequence). This CDR3 has 13 residues. V was pared by 6 bases and J by 0 bases, with 5 bases of the junction left unmatched. This CDR3 reads CSARGTNSYEQYF. DNA of the CDR3: TGCAGTGCCCGCGGGACTAACTCCTACGAGCAGTACTTC.

This chain links TRBV12-3 or TRBV12-4 with TRBJ2-4; tentative D call: TRBD2 (5 bases). The CDR3 is 17 amino acids. Trimming stripped 3 bases from V and 3 bases from J, with 18 bases between. The chain's CDR3 is CASSFSTGSGVKNIQYF. CDR3 in DNA: TGTGCCAGCAGTTTCTCGACGGGTTCCGGGGTCAAAAACATTCAGTACTTC.

The V call is TRBV20-1, the J call TRBJ2-3, with D uncertain. The CDR3 is made up of 13 amino acids. Trimming cost V 5 bases and J 5 bases, with 14 bases left between them. Germline V CDR1 and CDR2: DFQATT, SNEGSKA (reference sequence). The DNA of the CDR3 is TGCAGTGCTCCACCTCCCTCGGAAGATACGCAGTATTTT. This sequence encodes CSAPPPSEDTQYF.

J is TRBJ2-6 and V is TRBV28; a weak D match, TRBD2 (5 bases). V lost 8 bases and J 0 bases, leaving 29 bases between the germline ends. The CDR3 runs to 21 residues. Germline assignment: CDR1 MDHEN and CDR2 SYDVKM. The CDR3, as DNA: TGTGCCAGCCGGAATGAGGAGCCTAGCCAAAGTTCCGACTCTGGGGCCAACGTCCTGACTTTC. Translated: CASRNEEPSQSSDSGANVLTF.

Remarks on this clonotype: A much larger clone differs from this one at a single base, so this may be a read error. This chain links TRBV20-1 with TRBJ2-7; 14 nucleotides match TRBD2. CDR3 length equals 13 residues. CDR1 and CDR2 (germline): DFQATT, SNEGSKA (reference sequence). The CDR3 sequence: CSADGTSGSEQHF. The CDR3 region has the DNA TGCAGTGCTGATGGGACTAGCGGGAGCGAGCAGCACTTC.

The rearrangement uses TRBV12-3 or TRBV12-4 and TRBJ2-7; D gene uncertain. With 6 bases removed from V and 0 bases from J, the gap between germline ends came to 9 bases. The CDR3 is made up of 13 amino acids. The CDR3, as DNA: TGTGCCAGCAGACGCAGCGACTCCTACGAGCAGTACTTC. The encoded protein is CASRRSDSYEQYF.

This clonotype was counted many times. CDR3 in amino acids: CASTPGRSYNEQFF. The DNA of the CDR3 is TGTGCCAGCACCCCAGGGCGCTCCTACAATGAGCAGTTCTTC. This chain connects TRBV5-4 to TRBJ2-1; D may be TRBD1 (5 bases). Per the germline V gene, CDR1 is SGHNT and CDR2 is YYREEE (reference sequence). V shed 6 bases and J shed 0 bases, with 10 bases lying between them. This CDR3 contains 14 residues.

This chain uses TRBV18 with TRBJ2-5; D not certain. Germline-derived CDR1 and CDR2 are KGHSH and LQKENI. The CDR3 is 14 residues long. Trimming stripped 0 bases from V and 2 bases from J, with 7 bases between. This chain's CDR3 is CASSPPTRQETQYF. The CDR3 DNA follows: TGTGCCAGCTCACCACCTACGCGGCAAGAGACCCAGTACTTC.